This T cell receptor beta chain appears in the sequencing data of a study of blood T cell repertoires in COVID-19. At the level of the study: PBMCs, B-cell-depleted T cells, or T cells provided the cDNA or gDNA that made up the material.

The cohort comprised adults aged about 18 to 90 years residing in approximately 25 US areas. Categorization into cohorts depended on clinical history that participants reported. The table came from immunoSEQ multiplex PCR; TCRdb's copy has only in-frame clones and leaves some out. The sample includes some 200,000 clones, 81% of them seen just once. This CDR3 is 12 amino acids long. The ends lost 5 bases at V and 5 bases at J; junction bases unmatched: 3. CDR1 SGHAT and CDR2 FQNNGV come from the germline V gene. The clonotype comes from a woman in her 50s with acute COVID-19. The chain couples TRBV11-2 to TRBJ2-7; 7 bases are a match to TRBD1. The specimen sequenced was PBMCs or T cells enriched from blood (not recorded which). The CDR3 bases are TGTGCCAGCAGCGAGACAGGGAACGAGCAGTACTTC. Protein sequence: CASSETGNEQYF.